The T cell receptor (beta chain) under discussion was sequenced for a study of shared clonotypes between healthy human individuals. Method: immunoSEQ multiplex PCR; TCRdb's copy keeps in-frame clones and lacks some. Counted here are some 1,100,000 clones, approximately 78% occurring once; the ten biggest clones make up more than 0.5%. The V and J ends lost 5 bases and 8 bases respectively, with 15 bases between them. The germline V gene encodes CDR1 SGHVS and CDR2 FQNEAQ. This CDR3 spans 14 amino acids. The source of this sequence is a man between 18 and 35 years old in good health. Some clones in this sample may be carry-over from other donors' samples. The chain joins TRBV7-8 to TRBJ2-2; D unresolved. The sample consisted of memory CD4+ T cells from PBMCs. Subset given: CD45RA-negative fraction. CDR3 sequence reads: CASSLDGPSGELFF. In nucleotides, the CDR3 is TGTGCCAGCAGCCTCGATGGACCCAGTGGGGAGCTGTTTTTT.